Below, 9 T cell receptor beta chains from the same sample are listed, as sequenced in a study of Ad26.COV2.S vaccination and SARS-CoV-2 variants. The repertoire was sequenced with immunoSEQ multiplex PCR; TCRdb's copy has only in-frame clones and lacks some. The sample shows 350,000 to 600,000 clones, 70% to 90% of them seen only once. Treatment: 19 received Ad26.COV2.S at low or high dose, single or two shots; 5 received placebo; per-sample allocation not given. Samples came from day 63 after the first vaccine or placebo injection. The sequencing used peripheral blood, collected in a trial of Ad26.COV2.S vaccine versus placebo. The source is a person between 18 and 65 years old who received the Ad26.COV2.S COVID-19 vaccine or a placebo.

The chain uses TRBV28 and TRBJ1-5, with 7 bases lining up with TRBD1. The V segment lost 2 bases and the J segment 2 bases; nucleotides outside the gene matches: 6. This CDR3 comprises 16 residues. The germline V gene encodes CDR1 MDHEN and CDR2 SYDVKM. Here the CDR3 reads CASSLPGGGRNQPQHF. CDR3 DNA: TGTGCCAGCAGTTTACCAGGGGGGGGACGCAATCAGCCCCAGCATTTT.

The CDR3 nucleotides read TGTGCCAGCAGCGGACAGGGGAATTCACCCCTCCACTTT. Translation gives CASSGQGNSPLHF. The J gene is TRBJ1-6, the V gene TRBV6-5; TRBD1 agrees at 9 bases. The ends lost 6 bases at V and 7 bases at J; junction bases unmatched: 1. The CDR3 has 13 amino acids. The V gene's germline CDR1 is MNHEY and CDR2 SVGAGI.

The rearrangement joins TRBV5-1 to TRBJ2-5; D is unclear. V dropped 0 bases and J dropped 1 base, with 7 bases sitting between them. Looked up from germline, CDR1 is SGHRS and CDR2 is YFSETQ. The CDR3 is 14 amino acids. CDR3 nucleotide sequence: TGCGCCAGCAGCTTGGGGGCAGCCCAAGAGACCCAGTACTTC. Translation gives CASSLGAAQETQYF.

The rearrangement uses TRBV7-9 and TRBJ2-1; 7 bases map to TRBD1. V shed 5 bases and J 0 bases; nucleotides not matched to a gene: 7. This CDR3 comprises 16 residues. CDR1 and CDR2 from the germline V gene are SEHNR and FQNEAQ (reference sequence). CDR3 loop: CASSPDRTGSYNEQFF. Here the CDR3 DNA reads TGTGCCAGCAGCCCGGACAGGACGGGCTCCTACAATGAGCAGTTCTTC.

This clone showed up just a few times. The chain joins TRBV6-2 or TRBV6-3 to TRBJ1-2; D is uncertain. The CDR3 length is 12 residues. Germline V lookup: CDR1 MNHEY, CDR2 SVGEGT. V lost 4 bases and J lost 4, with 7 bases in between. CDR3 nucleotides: TGTGCCAGCAGTTCCGACGGCTATGGCTACACCTTC. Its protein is CASSSDGYGYTF.

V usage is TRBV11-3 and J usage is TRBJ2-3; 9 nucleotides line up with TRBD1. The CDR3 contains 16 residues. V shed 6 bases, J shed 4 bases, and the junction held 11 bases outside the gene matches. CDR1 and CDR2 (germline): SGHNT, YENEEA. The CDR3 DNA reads TGTGCCAGCAGTCTCGGTGGGGACAGGGCCGCAGATACGCAGTATTTT. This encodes CASSLGGDRAADTQYF.

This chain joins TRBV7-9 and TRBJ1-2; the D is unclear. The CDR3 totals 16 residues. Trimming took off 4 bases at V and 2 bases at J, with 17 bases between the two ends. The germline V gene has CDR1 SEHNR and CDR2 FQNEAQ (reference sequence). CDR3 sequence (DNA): TGTGCCAGCAGCTCGGACGGAGCCTACAGCAACTATGGCTACACCTTC. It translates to CASSSDGAYSNYGYTF.

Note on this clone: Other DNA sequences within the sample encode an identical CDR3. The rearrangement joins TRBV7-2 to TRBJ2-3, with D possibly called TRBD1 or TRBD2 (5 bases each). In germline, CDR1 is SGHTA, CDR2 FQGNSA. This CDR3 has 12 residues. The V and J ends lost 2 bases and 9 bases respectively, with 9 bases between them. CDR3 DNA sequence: TGTGCCAGCAGCTTATCCCGGGACACGCAGTATTTT. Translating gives CASSLSRDTQYF.

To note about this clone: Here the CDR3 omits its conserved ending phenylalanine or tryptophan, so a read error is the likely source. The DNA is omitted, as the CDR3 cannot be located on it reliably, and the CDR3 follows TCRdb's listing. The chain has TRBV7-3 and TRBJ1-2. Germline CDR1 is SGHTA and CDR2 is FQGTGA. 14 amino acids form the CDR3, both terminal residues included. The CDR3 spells CASSPIRASSRETP.